Described below is a single T cell receptor beta chain sequence and its context. In blood CD8+ and CD4+ T cells, TCR beta underwent sequencing. Each multiple sclerosis control was a treatment-naive patient with relapsing-remitting disease that was either stable or active. The sample comes from a study of CD8 T cells in Susac syndrome. Per germline, CDR1 SGHNT and CDR2 YYREEE (reference sequence). Trimming removed 5 bases from V and 6 bases from J; junction bases left unmatched: 5. This CDR3 is 14 amino acids long. RNA, at roughly 0.45 to 1 ug, was reverse transcribed with random hexamers. TCRdb reprocessed the immunoSEQ multiplex PCR reads via MiXCR and lists one record per CDR3 protein. The sample lists approximately 190,000 distinct CDR3 sequences; about 95% were seen once.

The sequenced material came from CD4+ T cells from PBMCs. This chain uses TRBV5-4 with TRBJ2-1; 10 nucleotides line up with TRBD2. The TCR comes from a human donor with multiple sclerosis. The CDR3 DNA reads TGTGCCAGCAGACTAGCGGGACAAACCAATGAGCAGTTCTTC. This encodes CASRLAGQTNEQFF.